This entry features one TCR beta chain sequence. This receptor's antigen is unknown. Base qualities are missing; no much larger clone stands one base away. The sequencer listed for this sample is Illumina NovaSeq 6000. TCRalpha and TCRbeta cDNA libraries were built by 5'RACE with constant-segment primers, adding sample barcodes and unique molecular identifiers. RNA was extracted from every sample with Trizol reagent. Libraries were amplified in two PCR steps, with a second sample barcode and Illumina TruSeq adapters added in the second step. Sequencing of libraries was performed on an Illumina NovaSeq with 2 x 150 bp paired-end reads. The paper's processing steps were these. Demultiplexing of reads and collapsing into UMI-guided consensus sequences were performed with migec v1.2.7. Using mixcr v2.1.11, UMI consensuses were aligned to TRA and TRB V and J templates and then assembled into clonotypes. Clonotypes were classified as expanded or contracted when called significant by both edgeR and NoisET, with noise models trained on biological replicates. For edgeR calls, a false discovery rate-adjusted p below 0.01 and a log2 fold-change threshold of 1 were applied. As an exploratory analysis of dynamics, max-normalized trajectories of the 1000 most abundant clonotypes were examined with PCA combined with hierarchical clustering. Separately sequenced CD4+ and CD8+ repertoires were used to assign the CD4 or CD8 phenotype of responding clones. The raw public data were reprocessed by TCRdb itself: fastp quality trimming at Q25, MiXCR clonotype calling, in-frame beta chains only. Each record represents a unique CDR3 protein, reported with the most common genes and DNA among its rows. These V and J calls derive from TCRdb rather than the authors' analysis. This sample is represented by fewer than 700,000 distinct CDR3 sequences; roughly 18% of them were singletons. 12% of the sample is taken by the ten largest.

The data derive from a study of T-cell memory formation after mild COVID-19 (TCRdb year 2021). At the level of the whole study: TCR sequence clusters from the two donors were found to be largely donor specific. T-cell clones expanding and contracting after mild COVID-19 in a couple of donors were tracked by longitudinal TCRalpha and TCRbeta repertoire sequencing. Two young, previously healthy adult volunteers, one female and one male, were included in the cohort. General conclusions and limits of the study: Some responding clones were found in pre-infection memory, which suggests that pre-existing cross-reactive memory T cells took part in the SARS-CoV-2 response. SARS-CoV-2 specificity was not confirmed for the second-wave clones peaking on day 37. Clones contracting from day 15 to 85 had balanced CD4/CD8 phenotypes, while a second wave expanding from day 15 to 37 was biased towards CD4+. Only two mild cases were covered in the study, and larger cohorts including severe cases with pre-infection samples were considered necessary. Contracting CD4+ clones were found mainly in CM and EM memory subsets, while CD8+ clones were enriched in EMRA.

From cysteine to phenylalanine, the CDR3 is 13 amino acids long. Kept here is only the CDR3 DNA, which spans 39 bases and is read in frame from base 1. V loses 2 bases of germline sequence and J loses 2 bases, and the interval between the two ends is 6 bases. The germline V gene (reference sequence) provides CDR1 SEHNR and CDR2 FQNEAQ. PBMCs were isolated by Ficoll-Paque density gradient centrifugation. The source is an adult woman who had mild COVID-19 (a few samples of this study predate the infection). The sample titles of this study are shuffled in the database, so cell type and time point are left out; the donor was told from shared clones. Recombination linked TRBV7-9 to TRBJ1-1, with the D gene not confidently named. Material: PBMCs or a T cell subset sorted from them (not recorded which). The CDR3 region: CASSLKSNTEAFF. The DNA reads TGTGCCAGCAGCTTAAAAAGTAACACTGAAGCTTTCTTT.